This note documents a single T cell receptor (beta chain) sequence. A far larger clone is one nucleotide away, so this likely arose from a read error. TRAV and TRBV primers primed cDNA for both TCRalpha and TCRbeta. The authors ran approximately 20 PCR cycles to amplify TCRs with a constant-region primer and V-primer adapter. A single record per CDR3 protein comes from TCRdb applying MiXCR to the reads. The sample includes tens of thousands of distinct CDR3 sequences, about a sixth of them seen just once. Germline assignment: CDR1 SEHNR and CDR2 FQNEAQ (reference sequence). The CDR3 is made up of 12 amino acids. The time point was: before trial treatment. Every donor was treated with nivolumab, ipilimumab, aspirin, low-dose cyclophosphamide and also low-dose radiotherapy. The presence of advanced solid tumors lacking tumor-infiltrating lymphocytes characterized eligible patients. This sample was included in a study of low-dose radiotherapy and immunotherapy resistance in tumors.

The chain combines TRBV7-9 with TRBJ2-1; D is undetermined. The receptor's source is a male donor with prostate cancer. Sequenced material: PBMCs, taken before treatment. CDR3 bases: TGTGCCAGCCGCTTACGCAGTCGAGAGCAGTTCTTC. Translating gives CASRLRSREQFF.